This is a list of T cell receptor beta chains from one sample in a study of shared clonotypes between healthy human individuals. Only in-frame clones appear in the TCRdb table, and some are missing; sequencing was by immunoSEQ multiplex PCR. Among roughly 1 million clones, roughly 70% were seen once, and the ten largest hold about 1.5%. The sequencing input was memory CD4+ T cells sorted from blood. The receptors here all came from a young man in good health. Each CDR3 is given with its conserved first and last residue. D genes are given only for firm matches. Part of the rows lack a size; the others show once, few, many or a class for expanded clones.

TRBJ2-1,-,TRBV4-2,TRBD2,CASSQDWAGGINEQFF,TGTGCCAGCAGCCAAGATTGGGCGGGGGGAATCAATGAGCAGTTCTTC
TRBJ2-3,-,TRBV30,TRBD2,CAWASGRGADTQYF,TGTGCCTGGGCGAGCGGGAGAGGGGCAGATACGCAGTATTTT
TRBJ2-5,-,TRBV7-7,-,CASSLGNSGTETQYF,TGTGCTAGCAGCTTAGGTAATAGCGGTACGGAGACCCAGTACTTC
TRBJ1-1,few,TRBV9,-,CASSVTGVNTEAFF,TGTGCCAGCAGCGTGACAGGAGTTAACACTGAAGCTTTCTTT
TRBJ1-1,-,TRBV6-5,-,CASTPPGRRTEAFF,TGTGCCAGCACCCCCCCCGGCAGGAGGACTGAAGCTTTCTTT
TRBJ2-3,-,TRBV4-1,-,CASRSGEGSDTQYF,TGCGCCAGCAGGTCAGGGGAAGGTTCAGATACGCAGTATTTT
TRBJ1-1,once,TRBV5-4,-,CASSPRNTEAFF,TGTGCCAGCAGCCCCAGGAACACTGAAGCTTTCTTT
TRBJ2-5,-,TRBV5-4,-,CASSLGARETQYF,TGTGCCAGCAGCTTGGGGGCGCGGGAGACCCAGTACTTC
TRBJ2-5,-,TRBV7-2,-,CASSFADEGKTQYF,TGTGCCAGCAGCTTCGCGGACGAGGGAAAGACCCAGTACTTC
TRBJ1-2,-,TRBV6-5,TRBD1,CASSYGDRGQNYGYTF,TGTGCCAGCAGTTACGGTGACAGGGGGCAGAACTATGGCTACACCTTC
TRBJ2-7,-,TRBV18,TRBD2,CASSPNAGVGSYEQYF,TGTGCCAGCTCACCAAACGCGGGGGTGGGCTCCTACGAGCAGTACTTC
TRBJ2-3,once,TRBV5-1,-,CASSLEGGHGDTQYF,TGCGCCAGCAGCTTAGAGGGAGGTCATGGAGATACGCAGTATTTT
TRBJ1-5,once,TRBV6-1,-,CASSEDRLGQPQHF,TGTGCCAGCAGTGAAGACCGTTTGGGTCAGCCCCAGCATTTT
TRBJ2-3,-,TRBV6-8,-,CASTSTRGAVSTDTQYF,TGTGCCAGCACCTCGACAAGGGGCGCGGTTTCGACAGATACGCAGTATTTT
TRBJ2-7,-,TRBV7-2,TRBD2,CASSPSGKSSYEQYF,TGTGCCAGCAGCCCAAGCGGGAAGAGCTCCTACGAGCAGTACTTC
TRBJ1-2,-,TRBV28,TRBD1,CASSPGTGNYGYTF,TGTGCCAGCAGTCCCGGGACAGGGAACTATGGCTACACCTTC
TRBJ1-1,-,TRBV10-1,-,CASSESRGRTEAFF,TGCGCCAGCAGTGAGTCGAGGGGGAGAACTGAAGCTTTCTTT
TRBJ1-3,-,TRBV2,-,CASSEASGSGNTIYF,TGTGCCAGCAGTGAAGCATCGGGATCTGGAAACACCATATATTTT
TRBJ1-1,-,TRBV19,TRBD1,CASSTDGHRGAFF,TGTGCCAGTAGTACCGACGGGCACAGGGGGGCTTTCTTT
TRBJ1-6,-,TRBV6-5,-,CASSLTTNSPLHF,TGTGCCAGCAGTTTGACGACCAATTCACCCCTCCACTTT
TRBJ2-7,-,TRBV7-2,TRBD2,CASSNGGASGTSYEQYF,TGTGCCAGCAGCAACGGCGGTGCTAGCGGTACGTCCTACGAGCAGTACTTC
TRBJ2-4,-,TRBV2,-,CASSEGPRKYF,TGTGCCAGCAGTGAAGGACCCAGAAAGTACTTC
TRBJ1-5,-,TRBV7-9,TRBD1,CASSRSGGQEPQHF,TGTGCCAGCAGTCGCTCAGGGGGCCAGGAGCCCCAGCATTTT
TRBJ2-7,-,TRBV2,-,CASKARESSYEQYF,TGTGCCAGCAAGGCACGGGAGAGCTCCTACGAGCAGTACTTC
TRBJ2-2,-,TRBV30,-,CAWSGDLNTGELFF,TGTGCCTGGAGTGGAGACCTGAACACCGGGGAGCTGTTTTTT
TRBJ2-7,once,TRBV5-4,TRBD2,CASSFAGRATDEQYF,TGTGCCAGCAGCTTCGCGGGGAGGGCCACGGACGAGCAGTACTTC
TRBJ2-7,few,TRBV11-2,TRBD1,CASSGGTGGLGQYF,TGTGCCAGCAGTGGGGGGACAGGGGGCCTGGGGCAGTACTTC
TRBJ1-2,-,TRBV19,TRBD1,CASSMAGGLVAGYTF,TGTGCCAGTAGTATGGCAGGGGGCTTGGTAGCTGGCTACACCTTC
TRBJ2-5,many,TRBV30,TRBD1,CAWSSGQGTLEETQYF,TGTGCCTGGAGTTCCGGACAGGGAACTTTAGAAGAGACCCAGTACTTC
TRBJ2-3,-,TRBV7-9,TRBD2,CASSLGRGRTDTQYF,TGTGCCAGCAGTCTCGGGCGGGGGAGGACAGATACGCAGTATTTT
TRBJ1-1,-,TRBV10-3,TRBD1,CAINPTGKGTEAFF,TGTGCCATCAATCCGACAGGGAAGGGAACTGAAGCTTTCTTT
TRBJ1-3,once,TRBV5-1,-,CASSPSGTGSSGNTIYF,TGCGCCAGCAGCCCCTCAGGGACGGGGTCCTCTGGAAACACCATATATTTT
TRBJ1-2,-,TRBV5-8,TRBD1,CASSWGTAANYGYTF,TGTGCCAGCAGCTGGGGGACAGCAGCTAACTATGGCTACACCTTC
TRBJ1-2,-,TRBV5-1,-,CASSLDGSPNYGYTF,TGCGCCAGCAGCTTGGATGGCAGCCCTAACTATGGCTACACCTTC
TRBJ1-5,-,TRBV5-1,-,CASSFTVGQPQHF,TGCGCCAGCAGCTTCACGGTAGGGCAGCCCCAGCATTTT
TRBJ2-7,-,TRBV11-2,TRBD1,CASSTSTGAYEQYF,TGTGCCAGCAGCACCTCTACAGGGGCCTACGAGCAGTACTTC
TRBJ2-5,-,TRBV5-1,TRBD2,CASTHPGSGGPETQYF,TGCGCCAGCACCCACCCGGGTAGCGGGGGGCCAGAGACCCAGTACTTC
TRBJ2-1,-,TRBV9,TRBD2,CASSVSGGNNEQFF,TGTGCCAGCAGCGTTAGCGGGGGAAACAATGAGCAGTTCTTC
TRBJ2-5,few,TRBV5-1,-,CASSLAGTETQYF,TGCGCCAGCAGCTTGGCAGGGACGGAGACCCAGTACTTC
TRBJ2-1,-,TRBV27,-,CASSFSWGNEQFF,TGTGCCAGCAGTTTCTCGTGGGGCAATGAGCAGTTCTTC
TRBJ2-7,few,TRBV4-1,-,CASSGAYEQYF,TGCGCCAGCAGTGGGGCCTACGAGCAGTACTTC
TRBJ1-4,-,TRBV5-1,-,CASSRQADNEKLFF,TGCGCCAGCAGCAGACAGGCGGATAATGAAAAACTGTTTTTT
TRBJ2-2,-,TRBV5-1,-,CASSLGLVDTGELFF,TGCGCCAGCAGCTTGGGACTAGTGGACACCGGGGAGCTGTTTTTT
TRBJ1-5,-,TRBV30,-,CAWSLAGSGQPQHF,TGTGCCTGGAGCCTGGCAGGGTCGGGTCAGCCCCAGCATTTT
TRBJ1-1,-,TRBV7-3,-,CASSPTVGGTEAFF,TGTGCCAGCAGCCCAACCGTAGGGGGCACTGAAGCTTTCTTT
TRBJ2-1,once,TRBV5-4,-,CASSPAFNEQFF,TGTGCCAGCAGCCCAGCGTTCAATGAGCAGTTCTTC
TRBJ2-2,-,TRBV7-3,-,CASTQRELRGELFF,TGTGCCAGCACCCAACGGGAGCTTCGCGGGGAGCTGTTTTTT
TRBJ1-1,-,TRBV29-1,-,CSVEDPGMAAFF,TGCAGCGTTGAAGATCCCGGGATGGCAGCTTTCTTT
TRBJ2-7,-,TRBV6-1,-,CASIRGVSYEQYF,TGTGCCAGCATTAGGGGGGTCTCCTACGAGCAGTACTTC
TRBJ2-5,-,TRBV5-6,-,CASSLFSDLGQLKTQYF,TGTGCCAGCAGCTTGTTTTCCGATCTGGGCCAGTTGAAGACCCAGTACTTC
TRBJ1-1,-,TRBV5-1,-,CASSFPGETEAFF,TGCGCCAGCAGCTTCCCGGGGGAGACTGAAGCTTTCTTT
TRBJ1-1,-,TRBV5-6,TRBD1,CASSLRGLGPNTEAFF,TGTGCCAGCAGCTTGAGGGGGCTGGGTCCGAACACTGAAGCTTTCTTT
TRBJ1-2,-,TRBV5-1,TRBD1,CASSPGGQMGDGYTF,TGCGCCAGCAGCCCAGGGGGTCAGATGGGCGATGGCTACACCTTC
TRBJ1-6,-,TRBV6-6,-,CASSFGGSPLHF,TGTGCCAGCAGTTTTGGCGGGTCACCCCTCCACTTT
TRBJ1-1,-,TRBV19,TRBD1,CASSLRDRNTEAFF,TGTGCCAGTAGTCTCCGGGACAGGAACACTGAAGCTTTCTTT
TRBJ2-1,-,TRBV5-8,-,CASSLLGAGQFF,TGTGCCAGCAGCTTGCTCGGGGCAGGGCAGTTCTTC